The 8 T cell receptor beta chains below come from one sample, sequenced in a study of cytomegalovirus exposure and HLA in healthy donors. Here immunoSEQ multiplex PCR was the method, and the copy in TCRdb shows in-frame clones only, minus some. This table has fewer than 95,000 clones, approximately 84% appearing once. The sample was PBMCs. The origin of the receptors is a woman aged 18-29 years in good health and CMV-seropositive.

The rearrangement links TRBV18 to TRBJ1-3; D may be TRBD1 (6 bases). Germline-derived CDR1 and CDR2 are KGHSH and LQKENI. V dropped 3 bases and J dropped 0 bases, with 15 bases sitting between them. CDR3 length: 17 residues. The CDR3 nucleotides read TGTGCCAGCTCACCTATGATAAGCAGGGGCTCTGGAAACACCATATATTTT. It translates to CASSPMISRGSGNTIYF. Using reference TRBV18 and TRBJ1-3 for the parts outside the CDR3, the full variable domain is NAGVMQNPRHLVRRRGQEARLRCSPMKGHSHVYWYRQLPEEGLKFMVYLQKENIIDESGMPKERFSAEFPKEGPSILRIQQVVRGDSAAYFCASSPMISRGSGNTIYFGEGSWLTVV.

The chain has TRBV4-2 and TRBJ2-7, with 9 nucleotides matching TRBD2. The germline gives CDR1 LGHNA, CDR2 YNFKEQ. The ends lost 1 base at V and 5 bases at J; junction bases unmatched: 0. This CDR3 has 13 amino acids. CDR3 protein: CASSQGGRDEQYF. In DNA form, the CDR3 reads TGTGCCAGCAGCCAAGGCGGGAGGGACGAGCAGTACTTC.

This clone was seen only a few times. The chain links TRBV6-5 to TRBJ2-1; 7 bases fit TRBD1. Trimming took 2 bases from V and 7 from J; bases not matched to a gene: 5. The CDR3 length is 14 residues. Germline CDR1 reads MNHEY; CDR2 reads SVGAGI. The CDR3 region is CASSYNRGANEQFF. CDR3 in DNA: TGTGCCAGCAGTTACAACAGGGGCGCAAATGAGCAGTTCTTC.

This clone was recorded only once. The V and J genes are TRBV29-1 and TRBJ1-5, with 7 bases fitting TRBD1. The germline CDR1 and CDR2 sequences are SQVTM and ANQGSEA. The CDR3 runs to 15 residues. V lost 6 bases and J lost 2; bases outside the gene matches: 10. Here the CDR3 reads CSVATGALGNQPQHF. In nucleotides, the CDR3 is TGCAGCGTCGCAACAGGGGCACTGGGCAATCAGCCCCAGCATTTT.

The genes are TRBV27 and TRBJ2-1; 12 bases are a match to TRBD2. The V gene's germline CDR1 is MNHEY and CDR2 SMNVEV (reference sequence). Losses at the gene ends were 4 bases for V and 8 bases for J; bases not matched to a gene: 9. This CDR3 contains 16 residues. CDR3 protein: CASSSSGGALYDEQFF. The CDR3 DNA sequence: TGTGCCAGCAGTTCTAGCGGGGGGGCCTTGTACGATGAGCAGTTCTTC.

The V and J genes are TRBV6-1 and TRBJ1-1, with D perhaps TRBD1 (6 bases). The CDR3 runs to 14 residues. V was trimmed by 3 bases and J by 3 bases, leaving 11 bases between them. Germline CDR1 reads MNHNS; CDR2 reads SASEGT. The CDR3 bases are TGTGCCAGCAGTGAGGGTAACAGGGACACTGAAGCTTTCTTT. Translated, it gives CASSEGNRDTEAFF.

The genes are TRBV21-1 and TRBJ1-2. TRBV21-1 is termed a pseudogene. The CDR3 has 15 residues. The chain's CDR3 is CASSSRLSANYGYTF. CDR3 sequence (DNA): TGTGCCAGCAGCAGTCGACTTTCGGCTAACTATGGCTACACCTTC.

This rearrangement joins TRBV27 to TRBJ2-2; D is possibly TRBD2 (6 bases). Germline V gene sequence: CDR1 MNHEY, CDR2 SMNVEV (reference sequence). This CDR3 is 18 amino acids long. The germline V and J ends were trimmed by 3 bases and 2 bases, with 19 bases remaining between them. The CDR3 DNA follows: TGTGCCAGCAGTTTTGTTAGCGGACCTAATGAAAACACCGGGGAGCTGTTTTTT. Amino acids: CASSFVSGPNENTGELFF.